Each of the 24 T cell receptor beta chains below was sequenced from the same sample in a study of cytomegalovirus exposure and HLA in healthy donors. The PCR made use of 60 Vbeta and 13 Jbeta primers. The table came from immunoSEQ multiplex PCR; TCRdb's copy has only in-frame clones and leaves some out. Of under 200,000 clones in the sample, roughly 71% were seen once. Source material: PBMCs. These receptors all stem from a male donor in good health and CMV-seropositive.

This clone has only one observation. This chain joins TRBV28 and TRBJ2-4, with 7 bases matching TRBD1. CDR1 and CDR2 from the germline V gene are MDHEN and SYDVKM. The CDR3 contains 20 residues. V dropped 1 base and J dropped 0; count of bases not matched to a gene: 15. The CDR3 sequence: CASSLLQGVTWQRAKNIQYF. CDR3 sequence (DNA): TGTGCCAGCAGTTTATTGCAGGGGGTGACCTGGCAGCGAGCCAAAAACATTCAGTACTTC. The full variable domain, with the rest looked up from reference TRBV28 and TRBJ2-4, is DVKVTQSSRYLVKRTGEKVFLECVQDMDHENMFWYRQDPGLGLRLIYFSYDVKMKEKGDIPEGYSVSREKKERFSLILESASTNQTSMYLCASSLLQGVTWQRAKNIQYFGAGTRLSVL.

This clone showed up just once. J is TRBJ1-3 and V is TRBV5-4, with 7 bases identical to TRBD1. CDR3 length: 15 amino acids. From germline, CDR1 is SGHNT and CDR2 YYREEE (reference sequence). V was pared by 2 bases and J by 3 bases, with 5 bases of the junction left unmatched. CDR3 bases: TGTGCCAGCAGCTTCGGGACAGAGGGTGGAAACACCATATATTTT. Its protein is CASSFGTEGGNTIYF.

This clone was seen a single time. The chain joins TRBV5-4 to TRBJ1-2; D remains ambiguous. Germline lookup yields CDR1 SGHNT and CDR2 YYREEE (reference sequence). The V end lost 0 bases, the J end lost 7 bases, and 13 bases lay between the germline ends. This CDR3 is 14 amino acids long. The CDR3 loop reads CASSLDGREGGYTF. DNA of the CDR3: TGTGCCAGCAGCTTGGACGGGAGGGAGGGTGGCTACACCTTC.

The chain uses TRBV19 and TRBJ2-7; 7 bases are shared with TRBD2. Germline V lookup: CDR1 LNHDA, CDR2 SQIVND (reference sequence). This CDR3 contains 15 residues. V trimming: 4 bases; J trimming: 2 bases; junction bases outside the gene matches: 8. CDR3 amino acids: CASSTIWGGTYEQYF. CDR3 nucleotides: TGTGCCAGTAGTACTATTTGGGGGGGAACCTACGAGCAGTACTTC.

The chain employs TRBV7-8 and TRBJ2-4; 7 nucleotides line up with TRBD1. V was pared by 3 bases and J by 6 bases, with 5 bases of the junction left unmatched. The germline gives CDR1 SGHVS, CDR2 FQNEAQ. CDR3 size: 14 residues. The CDR3 region is CASSFADRRNIQYF. CDR3 coding DNA: TGTGCCAGCAGCTTTGCGGACAGGAGAAACATTCAGTACTTC.

This clone was seen just once. The chain joins TRBV27 to TRBJ1-1; perhaps TRBD1 as D (6 bases). V lost 1 base and J lost 1, with 13 bases in between. The CDR3 sequence is 16 residues long. Germline CDR1 is MNHEY and CDR2 is SMNVEV (reference sequence). The CDR3 spells CASSLWGRGGNTEAFF. The CDR3 nucleotides read TGTGCCAGCAGTTTATGGGGGCGAGGGGGGAACACTGAAGCTTTCTTT.

This clone was seen a handful of times. J is TRBJ1-1 and V is TRBV10-3; D is undetermined. Germline V CDR1 and CDR2: ENHRY, SYGVKD. CDR3 length: 14 residues. The V end was cut by 0 bases, the J end by 5 bases, with 10 bases between. DNA of the CDR3: TGTGCCATCAGTGAGTCCACAGATCCTACTGAAGCTTTCTTT. It is translated as CAISESTDPTEAFF.

V gene TRBV7-9 combines with J gene TRBJ1-2; D call uncertain. CDR3 size: 14 residues. V lost 0 bases to trimming and J lost 4 bases, with 9 bases between them. The germline CDR1 and CDR2 sequences are SEHNR and FQNEAQ (reference sequence). The CDR3 DNA reads TGTGCCAGCAGCTTAGCCGCGGAGGGCTATGGCTACACCTTC. Translation: CASSLAAEGYGYTF.

This sequence joins TRBV18 and TRBJ2-1; 11 nucleotides align to TRBD2. The CDR3 has 16 residues. The germline gives CDR1 KGHSH, CDR2 LQKENI. The trim removed 3 bases at V and 0 bases at J, leaving 1 base unmatched. As DNA, the CDR3 is TGTGCCAGCTCACCTCTAGCGGGGGGCTCCTACAATGAGCAGTTCTTC. Translating it yields CASSPLAGGSYNEQFF.

The chain carries TRBV6-1 and TRBJ1-5; possibly TRBD1 for D (5 bases). The germline V gene has CDR1 MNHNS and CDR2 SASEGT. V dropped 5 bases and J dropped 9 bases, with 20 bases sitting between them. The CDR3 consists of 15 residues. The CDR3 DNA is TGTGCCAGCAGTCCTTCGGGGGGTCGGGGATGGCCCCAGCATTTT. Its translation is CASSPSGGRGWPQHF.

The genes are TRBV30 and TRBJ2-2, with 11 nucleotides matching TRBD1. V dropped 8 bases and J dropped 5; count of bases not matched to a gene: 4. Germline loops: CDR1 GTSNPN, CDR2 SVGIG (reference sequence). The CDR3 contains 13 residues. CDR3 in DNA: TGTGCCGGGGGACAGGGGGTGACCGGGGAGCTGTTTTTT. As protein: CAGGQGVTGELFF. Together with reference TRBV30 and TRBJ2-2, the CDR3 gives the full variable domain: SQTIHQWPATLVQPVGSPLSLECTVEGTSNPNLYWYRQAAGRGLQLLFYSVGIGQISSEVPQNLSASRPQDRQFILSSKKLLLSDSGFYLCAGGQGVTGELFFGEGSRLTVL.

This chain uses TRBV7-9 with TRBJ1-1; D not resolved. Germline CDR1 reads SEHNR; CDR2 reads FQNEAQ (reference sequence). The CDR3 consists of 14 residues. Deletions cut 1 base from V and 1 base from J, with 7 bases between. DNA of the CDR3: TGTGCCAGCAGCTTAGTGACGGGGAACACTGAAGCTTTCTTT. Translating gives CASSLVTGNTEAFF. Drawing the rest from reference TRBV7-9 and TRBJ1-1, the complete variable domain is DTGVSQNPRHKITKRGQNVTFRCDPISEHNRLYWYRQTLGQGPEFLTYFQNEAQLEKSRLLSDRFSAERPKGSFSTLEIQRTEQGDSAMYLCASSLVTGNTEAFFGQGTRLTVV.

The V call is TRBV14, the J call TRBJ2-5; possible D gene TRBD2, 6 bases. Germline values: CDR1 SGHDN, CDR2 FVKESK. V was trimmed by 1 base and J by 1 base, leaving 10 bases between them. This CDR3 has 15 residues. This CDR3 is CASSQVWGVQETQYF. The CDR3, as DNA: TGTGCCAGCAGCCAAGTGTGGGGGGTCCAAGAGACCCAGTACTTC.

This sequence joins TRBV5-1 and TRBJ1-2; 7 bases match TRBD1. CDR1 SGHRS and CDR2 YFSETQ come from the germline V gene. This CDR3 contains 12 residues. V lost 3 bases, J lost 13 bases, and 9 bases stayed unmatched. CDR3: CASSYRDSSCTF. The CDR3 region has the DNA TGCGCCAGCAGCTACCGGGACAGCTCCTGCACCTTC.

This clone was counted a few times. This sequence joins TRBV27 and TRBJ2-7; 9 positions agree with TRBD2. The length of the CDR3 is 13 residues. Trimming at V came to 6 bases and at J to 1 base, leaving 1 base not matched to a gene. CDR1 MNHEY and CDR2 SMNVEV come from the germline V gene (reference sequence). The CDR3 DNA is TGTGCCAGCAGGCTAGCGGGGTCCTACGAGCAGTACTTC. It encodes CASRLAGSYEQYF.

This clone was seen a few times. This CDR3 reads CASRGQNYEQYF. CDR3 nucleotides: TGTGCCAGCAGAGGACAGAACTACGAGCAGTACTTC. The chain combines TRBV2 with TRBJ2-7; TRBD1 is a possible D gene (6 bases). CDR1 and CDR2 from the germline V gene are SNHLY and FYNNEI. V gave up 6 bases and J gave up 3 bases, with 9 bases separating them. The CDR3 covers 12 residues.

The V call is TRBV23-1, the J call TRBJ1-5; TRBD1 aligns across 7 bases. TRBV23-1 falls under the ORF class, with uncertain function. With V trimmed by 1 base and J by 5 bases, 5 bases remained unmatched. The CDR3 length is 15 residues. The CDR3: CASSQWDSAHQPQHF. CDR3 in DNA: TGCGCCAGCAGTCAATGGGACAGCGCTCATCAGCCCCAGCATTTT.

DNA of the CDR3: TGTGCCTGGAGTGTAGGACTAACTTACAATGAGCAGTTCTTC. This gives the protein CAWSVGLTYNEQFF. The J gene is TRBJ2-1, the V gene TRBV30, with D perhaps matching TRBD2 (6 bases). The germline V gene encodes CDR1 GTSNPN and CDR2 SVGIG (reference sequence). V was cut by 0 bases and J by 4 bases, with 10 bases left in between. The CDR3 contains 14 residues.

Written as DNA, the CDR3 is TGTGCCAGCAGCTTAGGATGGCAGGCCTCTAACACCGGGGAGCTGTTTTTT. This translates into CASSLGWQASNTGELFF. The genes are TRBV7-6 and TRBJ2-2; D remains ambiguous. The CDR3 is made up of 17 amino acids. Germline values: CDR1 SGHVS, CDR2 FNYEAQ. V was cut by 1 base and J by 2 bases, with 14 bases left in between.

This clone was picked up a small number of times. The chain couples TRBV5-1 to TRBJ1-6; TRBD1 is a possible D gene (5 bases). The V end was cut by 4 bases, the J end by 0 bases, with 14 bases between. The CDR3 contains 17 residues. Germline loops: CDR1 SGHRS, CDR2 YFSETQ. The CDR3 DNA is TGCGCCAGCAGCAGACAACCGGGACTCTCCTATAATTCACCCCTCCACTTT. Translating it yields CASSRQPGLSYNSPLHF.

This chain joins TRBV2 and TRBJ1-2; 8 bases are shared with TRBD1. Germline V gene data show CDR1 as SNHLY and CDR2 as FYNNEI. The CDR3 covers 15 residues. Trimming cost V 6 bases and J 8 bases; bases outside gene matches: 14. In DNA, the CDR3 is TGTGCCAGCAGCAAATTCCCTACAGGGGGTGAGGGCTACACCTTC. This translates into CASSKFPTGGEGYTF.

The chain uses TRBV30 and TRBJ1-5; D not certain. Germline CDR1 and CDR2: GTSNPN and SVGIG (reference sequence). The ends were cut back, 0 bases at V and 4 bases at J, with 10 bases in the middle. This CDR3 contains 14 residues. As DNA, the CDR3 is TGTGCCTGGAGTGTACGCCGGAGAAATCAGCCCCAGCATTTT. Translation gives CAWSVRRRNQPQHF.

This clone was seen once. This chain connects TRBV29-1 to TRBJ1-1; 7 bases match TRBD1. The length of the CDR3 is 16 residues. In germline, CDR1 is SQVTM, CDR2 ANQGSEA. V shed 5 bases and J 2 bases; nucleotides not matched to a gene: 14. This CDR3 is CSVKTGFGSFNTEAFF. DNA for the CDR3: TGCAGCGTTAAGACAGGGTTCGGATCATTTAACACTGAAGCTTTCTTT.

This chain uses TRBV5-1 with TRBJ2-2, with 10 bases fitting TRBD2. The CDR3 covers 16 residues. V dropped 8 bases and J dropped 0; count of bases not matched to a gene: 7. The germline gives CDR1 SGHRS, CDR2 YFSETQ. CDR3 residues: CASGLAGASNTGELFF. DNA for the CDR3: TGCGCCAGTGGGCTAGCGGGGGCCTCGAACACCGGGGAGCTGTTTTTT.